The 9 T cell receptor beta chains presented below share a single source sample, sequenced in a study of shared clonotypes between healthy human individuals. Sequencing used immunoSEQ multiplex PCR; TCRdb keeps in-frame clones, though not all of them. The top ten hold about 0.45% of the sample, which has over a million clones, nearly 99% seen once. Sequenced sample: naive CD4+ T cells sorted from blood. Subset specified: CD45RA+ positively selected. These receptor sequences come from a man in his thirties or forties in good health.

The chain recombines TRBV9 with TRBJ2-3; 9 nucleotides agree with TRBD1. CDR1 is SGDLS and CDR2 is YYNGEE in the germline V gene. The CDR3 loop spans 15 amino acids. J lost 1 base, V lost 3 bases, and 3 bases had no gene match. The DNA of the CDR3 is TGTGCCAGCAGCGAAAGACAGGGGGGCACAGATACGCAGTATTTT. As protein: CASSERQGGTDTQYF.

The chain employs TRBV29-1 and TRBJ2-7; D not resolved. Germline CDR1 reads SQVTM; CDR2 reads ANQGSEA. Trimming removed 4 bases at V and 0 bases at J, with 7 bases between. This CDR3 spans 12 amino acids. The CDR3 sequence is CSVVILSYEQYF. In DNA, the CDR3 is TGCAGCGTTGTAATTCTCTCCTACGAGCAGTACTTC.

This clone showed up just once. This chain uses TRBV5-5 with TRBJ2-2; 7 bases fit TRBD2. In germline, CDR1 is SGHKS, CDR2 YYEKEE (reference sequence). The CDR3 is 16 amino acids. Trimming took 4 bases from V and 6 from J; bases not matched to a gene: 12. DNA of the CDR3: TGTGCCAGCAGCCCACGACTAGCTCCCATTTCCGGGGAGCTGTTTTTT. Protein: CASSPRLAPISGELFF.

This rearrangement joins TRBV4-3 to TRBJ1-4; D not resolved. V lost 0 bases and J 8 bases, leaving 13 bases between the germline ends. This CDR3 comprises 15 residues. The germline CDR1 and CDR2 sequences are LGHNA and YSLEER. As DNA, the CDR3 is TGCGCCAGCAGCCAAGATCGAGGACCCGGGGAAAAACTGTTTTTT. As protein: CASSQDRGPGEKLFF.

This sequence joins TRBV10-3 and TRBJ2-3; D is perhaps TRBD1 (5 bases). V was trimmed by 2 bases and J by 4 bases, leaving 13 bases between them. The CDR3 runs 15 residues. Germline lookup yields CDR1 ENHRY and CDR2 SYGVKD. CDR3 sequence reads: CAISEPQGVADTQYF. In DNA, the CDR3 is TGTGCCATCAGTGAGCCTCAGGGTGTCGCAGATACGCAGTATTTT.

The chain links TRBV4-1 to TRBJ1-4; D uncertain. The CDR3 sequence is 15 residues long. Germline V gene data show CDR1 as MGHRA and CDR2 as YSYEKL. V was shortened by 0 bases and J by 0 bases, with 5 bases between the two germline ends. CDR3 loop: CASSQEKATNEKLFF. CDR3 bases: TGCGCCAGCAGCCAAGAGAAGGCAACTAATGAAAAACTGTTTTTT.

V and J are TRBV5-1 and TRBJ2-5; D unresolved. V lost 3 bases and J lost 2, with 8 bases in between. CDR1 is SGHRS, CDR2 YFSETQ, per germline. This CDR3 region has 13 residues. Here the CDR3 reads CASSSYRQETQYF. For the CDR3, the DNA is TGCGCCAGCAGCTCTTATAGACAAGAGACCCAGTACTTC.

This CDR3 reads CASRRALTDGYTF. Here the CDR3 DNA reads TGTGCCAGCAGGCGGGCCCTGACGGATGGCTACACCTTC. The chain combines TRBV28 with TRBJ1-2; the D is unclear. V lost 6 bases to trimming and J lost 6 bases, with 14 bases between them. The germline V gene has CDR1 MDHEN and CDR2 SYDVKM. This CDR3 contains 13 residues.

This clone has just one count. J is TRBJ2-2 and V is TRBV7-3; maybe TRBD2 (6 bases). CDR3 length: 13 residues. Germline V gene lookup returns CDR1 SGHTA and CDR2 FQGTGA. Trimming left V 4 bases short and J 6 bases short, with 9 bases between. The CDR3 nucleotides read TGTGCCAGCAGCTCAAGCGGGCCCGGGGAGCTGTTTTTT. Translating gives CASSSSGPGELFF.